This TCR beta chain was sequenced in a study of blood T cell repertoires in COVID-19. Whole-study context: Acute-phase and convalescent COVID-19 samples originated in the United States, Italy and Spain. T cells, B-cell-depleted T cells, or PBMCs provided the cDNA or gDNA that served as material.

Under the authors' procedure: Estimation of nucleated cell counts relied on the amplification of reference gene primers. Using immunoSEQ multiplex PCR, the repertoire was profiled, and TCRdb retains in-frame clones only, with some absent. That table furnishes V, J and clone size, whereas the DNA furnished D and trimming. The table lists 170,000 or so clones, just over 85% of them singletons. Trimming took off 4 bases at V and 3 bases at J, with 10 bases between the two ends. CDR1 is KGHSH, CDR2 LQKENI, per germline. The length of the CDR3 is 13 residues. The sample consisted of peripheral blood. The chain carries TRBV18 and TRBJ2-7; weak D call: TRBD2 (5 bases). The source is a man aged 50-60 years with active or convalescent COVID-19. In DNA form, the CDR3 reads TGTGCCAGCTCACAAGGACTGAACTACGAGCAGTACTTC. Its translation is CASSQGLNYEQYF.